The rows below give T cell receptor beta chains drawn from one sample of a study of T cell repertoires in cytomegalovirus infection. Each CDR3 protein gets one entry after TCRdb re-called the reads with MiXCR. The sample has hundreds of thousands of distinct CDR3 sequences; approximately 30% are singletons. Their antigens are not known. The sequenced sample was cultured CD8+ T cells from PBMCs, obtained from culture after CMV antigen stimulation. The receptors here all came from a human donor in good health (CMV status not recorded). Some clones in this sample may be carry-over from other donors' samples. The CDR3 runs from the conserved cysteine through the conserved F or W. Each record gives: clone size, V gene, D gene, J gene, CDR3 DNA, CDR3 protein. A D gene is named only where the DNA matches it firmly. Expanded clones get a size class; other rows say once, few or many, or leave the size out.

abundance: many; v_gene: TRBV7-6; d_gene: .; j_gene: TRBJ2-6; CDR3nt: TGTGCCAGCAGCTTAGCGGGACAAAGCCTTGGGGCCAACGTCCTGACTTTC; CDR3aa: CASSLAGQSLGANVLTF
abundance: once; v_gene: TRBV7-6; d_gene: .; j_gene: TRBJ1-1; CDR3nt: TGTGCCAGCAGCTTATCTGACCTGGGGGATATGTACACTGAAGCTTTCTTT; CDR3aa: CASSLSDLGDMYTEAFF
abundance: .; v_gene: TRBV6-4; d_gene: TRBD2; j_gene: TRBJ2-3; CDR3nt: TGTGCCAGCAGTCTACTAGCGGGGGCGTGGGATACGCAGTATTTT; CDR3aa: CASSLLAGAWDTQYF
abundance: .; v_gene: TRBV11-2; d_gene: .; j_gene: TRBJ2-1; CDR3nt: TGTGCCAGCAGCTTAGGATACGGCGGCTACAATGAGCAGTTCTTC; CDR3aa: CASSLGYGGYNEQFF
abundance: many; v_gene: TRBV4-1; d_gene: TRBD2; j_gene: TRBJ2-3; CDR3nt: TGCGCCAGCAGCCAAGAAGGGACTAGCGGGGCGACAGATACGCAGTATTTT; CDR3aa: CASSQEGTSGATDTQYF
abundance: many; v_gene: TRBV6-6; d_gene: TRBD2; j_gene: TRBJ2-2; CDR3nt: TGTGCCAGCAGTTACTCTACAATTGGGCTAGCGGGGCTCTACACCGGGGAGCTGTTTTTT; CDR3aa: CASSYSTIGLAGLYTGELFF
abundance: many; v_gene: TRBV7-8; d_gene: .; j_gene: TRBJ1-6; CDR3nt: TGTGCCAGCAGCTTAGATCATCCGGCCTATAATTCACCCCTCCACTTT; CDR3aa: CASSLDHPAYNSPLHF
abundance: .; v_gene: TRBV4-2; d_gene: .; j_gene: TRBJ2-1; CDR3nt: TGTGCCAGCAGCCAACTCGACAGCTCCTACAATGAGCAGTTCTTC; CDR3aa: CASSQLDSSYNEQFF
abundance: few; v_gene: TRBV2; d_gene: TRBD1; j_gene: TRBJ1-3; CDR3nt: TGTGCCAGCAGTGGCCTTCCCGTGCTTACAGGGGTTGGAAACACCATATATTTT; CDR3aa: CASSGLPVLTGVGNTIYF
abundance: .; v_gene: TRBV24-1; d_gene: .; j_gene: TRBJ2-2; CDR3nt: TGTGCCACCAGTGATTCAATAAGGACGCGCCCCGAGCTGTTTTTT; CDR3aa: CATSDSIRTRPELFF
abundance: few; v_gene: TRBV6-2/TRBV6-3; d_gene: TRBD1; j_gene: TRBJ2-7; CDR3nt: TGTGCCAGCACCCACGGACAGGGAGATTACGAGCAGTACTTC; CDR3aa: CASTHGQGDYEQYF
abundance: many; v_gene: TRBV7-6; d_gene: .; j_gene: TRBJ1-4; CDR3nt: TGTGCCAGCAGCTTTAGGTTTTATGAAAAACTGTTTTTT; CDR3aa: CASSFRFYEKLFF
abundance: .; v_gene: TRBV5-1; d_gene: TRBD1; j_gene: TRBJ2-1; CDR3nt: TGCGCCAGCAGCTTGTGGACAGGGCCCAATGAGCAGTTCTTC; CDR3aa: CASSLWTGPNEQFF
abundance: once; v_gene: TRBV4-1; d_gene: .; j_gene: TRBJ1-5; CDR3nt: TGCGCCAGCAGCCATTCACAGGGACAGCCCCAGCATTTT; CDR3aa: CASSHSQGQPQHF
abundance: few; v_gene: TRBV12-3/TRBV12-4; d_gene: .; j_gene: TRBJ1-2; CDR3nt: TGTGCCAGCAGTCCAACCTTGACTGGAAGCTACACCTTC; CDR3aa: CASSPTLTGSYTF
abundance: .; v_gene: TRBV29-1; d_gene: .; j_gene: TRBJ1-4; CDR3nt: TGCAGCGTTGAGGTCGCGAGCCTCCTTAATCAAAAACTGTTTTTT; CDR3aa: CSVEVASLLNQKLFF
abundance: few; v_gene: TRBV10-3; d_gene: .; j_gene: TRBJ2-2; CDR3nt: TGTGCCATCAGTGAAGGTGTGGGACGCAACACCGGGGAGCTGTTTTTT; CDR3aa: CAISEGVGRNTGELFF
abundance: .; v_gene: TRBV25-1; d_gene: .; j_gene: TRBJ1-5; CDR3nt: TGTGCCAGCAGTGATCACAGATTTAGCAATCAGCCCCAGCATTTT; CDR3aa: CASSDHRFSNQPQHF
abundance: few; v_gene: TRBV7-6; d_gene: .; j_gene: TRBJ1-1; CDR3nt: TGTGCCAGCAGCAGCATGGAGGGTGGCACTGAAGCTTTCTTT; CDR3aa: CASSSMEGGTEAFF
abundance: few; v_gene: TRBV6-1; d_gene: .; j_gene: TRBJ1-1; CDR3nt: TGTGCCAGCAGTGACGTGTCGGTGAACACTGAAGCTTTCTTT; CDR3aa: CASSDVSVNTEAFF
abundance: few; v_gene: TRBV24-1; d_gene: TRBD2; j_gene: TRBJ2-1; CDR3nt: TGTGCCACCAGTCGGCGGGGGGTAATCGATGAGCAGTTCTTC; CDR3aa: CATSRRGVIDEQFF
abundance: .; v_gene: TRBV10-3; d_gene: .; j_gene: TRBJ2-6; CDR3nt: TGTGCCTCCAGGGTCCAGGGGACCGGGGCCAACGTCCTGACTTTC; CDR3aa: CASRVQGTGANVLTF
abundance: .; v_gene: TRBV19; d_gene: .; j_gene: TRBJ1-3; CDR3nt: TGTGCCAGTAGGTCTCGGACAGACTACTCTGGAAACACCATATATTTT; CDR3aa: CASRSRTDYSGNTIYF
abundance: .; v_gene: TRBV7-9; d_gene: .; j_gene: TRBJ2-2; CDR3nt: TGTGCCAGCAGCCATAGCCGGGACGGTACCGGGGAGCTGTTTTTT; CDR3aa: CASSHSRDGTGELFF
abundance: .; v_gene: TRBV6-1; d_gene: TRBD1; j_gene: TRBJ1-4; CDR3nt: TGTGCCAGCAGTGGAAAGACAGGGCTTGGGGCAACTAATGAAAAACTGTTTTTT; CDR3aa: CASSGKTGLGATNEKLFF
abundance: few; v_gene: TRBV7-9; d_gene: .; j_gene: TRBJ1-5; CDR3nt: TGTGCCAGCAGCCACGGGGGGTTCAATCAGCCCCAGCATTTT; CDR3aa: CASSHGGFNQPQHF
abundance: .; v_gene: TRBV4-2; d_gene: .; j_gene: TRBJ2-1; CDR3nt: TGTGCCAGCAGCCAAGCCCTAACCAATGAGCAGTTCTTC; CDR3aa: CASSQALTNEQFF
abundance: few; v_gene: TRBV6-5; d_gene: .; j_gene: TRBJ2-5; CDR3nt: TGTGCCAGCAGTTACGGAGGGTTCCGGGAGACCCAGTACTTC; CDR3aa: CASSYGGFRETQYF
abundance: few; v_gene: TRBV13; d_gene: .; j_gene: TRBJ1-2; CDR3nt: TGTGCCAGCAGCTTACCCCTCCCCTCAGGGACGGGCAGTTCGGGAGGCTACACCTTC; CDR3aa: CASSLPLPSGTGSSGGYTF
abundance: once; v_gene: TRBV2; d_gene: TRBD1; j_gene: TRBJ2-7; CDR3nt: TGTGCCAGCATGGGACAGAGGCCCCTCATGGACGAGCAGTACTTC; CDR3aa: CASMGQRPLMDEQYF
abundance: many; v_gene: TRBV7-9; d_gene: TRBD2; j_gene: TRBJ2-1; CDR3nt: TGTGCCAGCAGCCAGGGACTAGCGGGACTGTTAAGCTCCTACAATGAGCAGTTCTTC; CDR3aa: CASSQGLAGLLSSYNEQFF
abundance: .; v_gene: TRBV19; d_gene: TRBD1; j_gene: TRBJ2-7; CDR3nt: TGTGCCAGTAAGATGACAGGGGTAGGCTACGAGCAGTACTTC; CDR3aa: CASKMTGVGYEQYF
abundance: .; v_gene: TRBV5-4; d_gene: TRBD2; j_gene: TRBJ2-7; CDR3nt: TGTGTCAGCAGCTTCGAAGCGGGGGGCAACGAGCAGTACTTC; CDR3aa: CVSSFEAGGNEQYF
abundance: .; v_gene: TRBV29-1; d_gene: .; j_gene: TRBJ2-2; CDR3nt: TGCAGCGTGGGATTCGGGGCCACCGGGGAGCTGTTTTTT; CDR3aa: CSVGFGATGELFF
abundance: many; v_gene: TRBV11-2; d_gene: .; j_gene: TRBJ2-1; CDR3nt: TGTGCCAGCAGCTCGCCCGGCTTTGTCAGCTCCTACAATGAGCAGTTCTTC; CDR3aa: CASSSPGFVSSYNEQFF
abundance: .; v_gene: TRBV11-2; d_gene: TRBD1; j_gene: TRBJ1-3; CDR3nt: TGTGCCAGCAGCTTCCCACAAGGACAGGGCGTCGGACCAAGCCCCTCTGGAAACACCATATATTTT; CDR3aa: CASSFPQGQGVGPSPSGNTIYF
abundance: many; v_gene: TRBV7-6; d_gene: .; j_gene: TRBJ2-3; CDR3nt: TGTGCCAGCAGCTTAACGGGCTCCCAGGAGTGGGAAGATACGCAGTATTTT; CDR3aa: CASSLTGSQEWEDTQYF
abundance: .; v_gene: TRBV6-1; d_gene: .; j_gene: TRBJ1-5; CDR3nt: TGTGCCAGCAGTGAAGGACGGGGTCAGCCCCAGCATTTT; CDR3aa: CASSEGRGQPQHF
abundance: .; v_gene: TRBV7-6; d_gene: TRBD1; j_gene: TRBJ1-2; CDR3nt: TGTGCCAGCAGCCGGGGAAGAAGGGACAGGGGGCGGAATGGCTACACCTTC; CDR3aa: CASSRGRRDRGRNGYTF
abundance: .; v_gene: TRBV6-5; d_gene: .; j_gene: TRBJ2-7; CDR3nt: TGTGCCAGCAGTACCCACAGGAGATACGAGCAGTACTTC; CDR3aa: CASSTHRRYEQYF
abundance: .; v_gene: TRBV28; d_gene: .; j_gene: TRBJ2-5; CDR3nt: TGTGCCAGCACCCCTGGACATTCCATACAAGAGACCCAGTACTTC; CDR3aa: CASTPGHSIQETQYF
abundance: .; v_gene: TRBV9; d_gene: .; j_gene: TRBJ2-1; CDR3nt: TGTGCCAGCAGCCAAAATGGGGGTACCCACAATGAGCAGTTCTTC; CDR3aa: CASSQNGGTHNEQFF
abundance: few; v_gene: TRBV15; d_gene: .; j_gene: TRBJ1-5; CDR3nt: TGTGCCACCAGCATACTAGCCAATAGCAATCAGCCCCAGCATTTT; CDR3aa: CATSILANSNQPQHF
abundance: many; v_gene: TRBV7-8; d_gene: .; j_gene: TRBJ2-7; CDR3nt: TGTGCCAGCAGCCTCGGGACTGTCTCCTACGAGCAGTACTTC; CDR3aa: CASSLGTVSYEQYF
abundance: few; v_gene: TRBV6-6; d_gene: .; j_gene: TRBJ2-7; CDR3nt: TGTGCCAGCAGTTACCGTTTGCAGGGGGGGAAAGGGACCTACGAGCAGTACTTC; CDR3aa: CASSYRLQGGKGTYEQYF
abundance: few; v_gene: TRBV6-6; d_gene: .; j_gene: TRBJ1-1; CDR3nt: TGTGCCAGCAGTTACTCAGGCAGGTGGGACACTGAAGCTTTCTTT; CDR3aa: CASSYSGRWDTEAFF
abundance: .; v_gene: TRBV6-2/TRBV6-3; d_gene: .; j_gene: TRBJ1-1; CDR3nt: TGTGCCACCTCTCCACAGCTGAACACTGAAGCTTTCTTT; CDR3aa: CATSPQLNTEAFF
abundance: many; v_gene: TRBV7-8; d_gene: .; j_gene: TRBJ1-3; CDR3nt: TGTGCCAGCAGCTTAGAGAGGGGTGGAAACACCATATATTTT; CDR3aa: CASSLERGGNTIYF
abundance: once; v_gene: TRBV9; d_gene: .; j_gene: TRBJ2-3; CDR3nt: TGTGCCAGCAGCGTAGACCCCTCCCCAGGGTCGCGGACAGATACGCAGTATTTT; CDR3aa: CASSVDPSPGSRTDTQYF
abundance: many; v_gene: TRBV7-2; d_gene: TRBD2; j_gene: TRBJ2-5; CDR3nt: TGTGCCAGCAGCTTAGCAAAGCGGGAGCCGCAAGAGACCCAGTACTTC; CDR3aa: CASSLAKREPQETQYF
abundance: .; v_gene: TRBV7-2; d_gene: .; j_gene: TRBJ1-5; CDR3nt: TGTGCCAGCAGCTTAGAAGGCACGACAAACAATCAGCCCCAGCATTTT; CDR3aa: CASSLEGTTNNQPQHF
abundance: .; v_gene: TRBV6-2/TRBV6-3; d_gene: .; j_gene: TRBJ1-2; CDR3nt: TGTGCCAGCAGCAGCATACAGGGAGTCCCCCTCGGCTATGGCTACACCTTC; CDR3aa: CASSSIQGVPLGYGYTF
abundance: .; v_gene: TRBV13; d_gene: TRBD1; j_gene: TRBJ1-1; CDR3nt: TGTGCCAGCAGCCGCGGGACAGGGGGATTGGACACTGAAGCTTTCTTT; CDR3aa: CASSRGTGGLDTEAFF